This T cell receptor (beta chain) is from a study of blood T cells in healthy people across ages. A second PCR of about 7 to 12 cycles used a sample-barcoded 5' primer and a J-beta primer mix. TCRdb re-called the 5' RACE reads with MiXCR, one entry per CDR3 protein. The sample includes 780,000 or so distinct CDR3 sequences, roughly 56% of them seen just once. This CDR3 is 15 amino acids long. CDR1 MGHRA and CDR2 YSYEKL come from the germline V gene. Notes on the study in general: Because sorting was not performed, PBMCs prevented conclusive naive versus antigen-experienced comparison. Measured against age, TCR beta diversity per million T cells decreased in a roughly linear manner. Both naive CD4+ cell counts and diversity were greater in long-lived donors than in aged donors.

This clonotype was observed a handful of times. No antigen is known for it. Material: blood. This TCR came from a man aged 40-55 years in good health. The rearrangement uses TRBV4-1 and TRBJ2-4; no clear D. TRBJ2-7 explains the end of the DNA better; the J call may be wrong. The CDR3 region has the DNA TGCGCCAGCAGCTATGAGAAGACTGGAACCTACGAGCAGTACTTC. This sequence encodes CASSYEKTGTYEQYF.